The 2 T cell receptor beta chains given below trace back to one sample, sequenced in a study of T cell clonality in common variable immunodeficiency. Only in-frame clones appear in the TCRdb table, and some are missing; sequencing was by immunoSEQ multiplex PCR. This sample comprises approximately 34,000 clones, none seen once only. The sample taken for sequencing was peripheral blood mononuclear cells. All receptors derive from a person between 18 and 75 years old in good health.

This clone was recorded at least ten times. Read sequence stops 3 residues before the CDR3 end, and the germline J gene provides the missing end. The V and J genes are TRBV20-1 and TRBJ2-1; 11 nucleotides align to TRBD2. CDR1 is DFQATT, CDR2 SNEGSKA, per germline (reference sequence). The CDR3 length is 16 residues. V gave up 5 bases and J gave up 0 bases; unmatched junction bases: 6. CDR3 DNA (partial): TGCAGTGCTGAGGGACTAGCGGCCCGCTCCTACAATGAG. Amino acid sequence: CSAEGLAARSYNE. The complete CDR3 sequence is CSAEGLAARSYNEQFF.

At least ten counts were recorded for this clone. The read falls 3 residues short of the CDR3 end, and the missing part is taken from the germline J gene. J is TRBJ2-5 and V is TRBV10-3, with D possibly matching TRBD2 (7 bases). The length of the CDR3 is 14 residues. CDR1 ENHRY and CDR2 SYGVKD come from the germline V gene. V lost 3 bases, J lost 5 bases, and 13 bases lay in between. The CDR3 protein is CAISDLGGEETQYF. CDR3 DNA, as far as it was read: TGTGCCATCAGTGATTTAGGGGGGGAGGAGACC.